A single sample gave rise to the 18 T cell receptor beta chains below, sequenced in a study of T cell repertoires in cytomegalovirus infection. TCRdb independently ran MiXCR on the reads; one entry per CDR3 protein. The sample contains some 680,000 distinct CDR3 sequences, about a third of which appear only once. The sequencing sample was made of PBMCs. The receptor source for this set is a human donor in good health (CMV status not recorded). Some clones in this sample may be carry-over from other donors' samples.

The chain uses TRBV7-2 and TRBJ2-3, with D maybe TRBD2 (5 bases). CDR1 SGHTA and CDR2 FQGNSA come from the germline V gene. This CDR3 spans 14 amino acids. Trimming took off 5 bases at V and 2 bases at J, with 11 bases between the two ends. The CDR3 DNA follows: TGTGCCAGCAGCGGCGGACTCACCACAGATACGCAGTATTTT. It is translated as CASSGGLTTDTQYF.

The chain employs TRBV9 and TRBJ1-2; the match to TRBD1 covers 7 bases. The J segment lost 6 bases and the V segment lost 3 bases, leaving 14 bases of the junction unmatched. The CDR3 has 16 amino acids. Germline CDR1 and CDR2: SGDLS and YYNGEE. CDR3 amino acids: CASSAPNRGPGNGYTF. The CDR3 DNA is TGTGCCAGCAGCGCACCGAACAGGGGCCCAGGGAATGGCTACACCTTC.

This sequence joins TRBV5-6 and TRBJ1-2, with D maybe TRBD1 (5 bases). Germline CDR1 SGHDT, CDR2 YYEEEE. The CDR3 runs to 14 residues. V was clipped by 0 bases and J by 5 bases, with 11 bases between them. DNA for the CDR3: TGTGCCAGCAGCTTGGAGGGGATCCGTTATGGCTACACCTTC. This encodes CASSLEGIRYGYTF.

The chain is built from TRBV7-8 and TRBJ1-3; maybe TRBD1 (5 bases). In germline, CDR1 is SGHVS, CDR2 FQNEAQ. Trimming left V 3 bases short and J 4 bases short, with 10 bases between. The CDR3 is 14 residues long. CDR3 sequence: CASSFSGGGNTIYF. The DNA of the CDR3 is TGTGCCAGCAGCTTTTCTGGGGGGGGAAACACCATATATTTT.

V and J are TRBV7-2 and TRBJ1-3; D uncertain. This CDR3 is 13 amino acids long. Per the germline V gene, CDR1 is SGHTA and CDR2 is FQGNSA. Trimming stripped 1 base from V and 7 bases from J, with 8 bases between. The CDR3 region is CASSLVRGNTIYF. Here the CDR3 DNA reads TGTGCCAGCAGCTTAGTCCGGGGTAACACCATATATTTT.

V usage is TRBV6-1 and J usage is TRBJ2-2; D possibly corresponds to TRBD1 (5 bases). Trimming took 6 bases from V and 6 from J, leaving 11 bases between them. This CDR3 has 13 residues. Germline CDR1 and CDR2: MNHNS and SASEGT. The CDR3 spells CASSPGISGELFF. The CDR3 DNA reads as TGTGCCAGCAGCCCAGGGATTTCCGGGGAGCTGTTTTTT.

At least ten counts were recorded for this clonotype. One end of the junction fails to match germline, which may point to a read error. The chain combines TRBV6-1 with TRBJ2-6; no clear D gene. The CDR3 runs 14 residues. CDR1 and CDR2 from the germline V gene are MNHNS and SASEGT. CDR3 loop: CASTENRGANVLTF. The CDR3 region has the DNA TGTGCCAGCACTGAAAATAGGGGGGCCAACGTCCTGACTTTC.

Many counts were recorded for this clonotype. This rearrangement joins TRBV7-2 to TRBJ2-1, with D perhaps TRBD1 (6 bases). CDR3 length: 12 residues. CDR1 and CDR2 from the germline V gene are SGHTA and FQGNSA. With 1 base removed from V and 12 bases from J, the gap between germline ends came to 10 bases. CDR3 protein: CASSLVAGAQFF. In DNA, the CDR3 is TGTGCCAGCAGCTTAGTGGCAGGGGCGCAGTTCTTC.

The rearrangement links TRBV6-5 to TRBJ2-4; 14 positions agree with TRBD2. V lost 2 bases, J lost 3 bases, and 15 bases stayed unmatched. The CDR3 runs 21 residues. Germline V gene sequence: CDR1 MNHEY, CDR2 SVGAGI. In nucleotides, the CDR3 is TGTGCCAGCAGTTACCGCAAACCGGGACTAGCGGGGGCGGGAGGCAAAAACATTCAGTACTTC. Amino acid sequence: CASSYRKPGLAGAGGKNIQYF.

This clonotype was found a few times. V and J are TRBV6-5 and TRBJ1-1; tentatively, D is TRBD1 (6 bases). V lost 7 bases to trimming and J lost 3 bases, with 15 bases between them. CDR3 size: 14 residues. CDR1 is MNHEY, CDR2 SVGAGI, per germline. The chain's CDR3 is CASNTGSVDTEAFF. CDR3 DNA: TGTGCCAGCAATACAGGGTCTGTAGACACTGAAGCTTTCTTT.

The chain links TRBV12-3 or TRBV12-4 to TRBJ1-1; D unclear. Trimming left V 3 bases short and J 4 bases short, with 12 bases between. The CDR3 runs 14 residues. The CDR3 reads CASSFSAGSTEAFF. The CDR3 DNA reads TGTGCCAGCAGTTTTTCCGCAGGTAGCACTGAAGCTTTCTTT.

The chain recombines TRBV24-1 with TRBJ2-2, with a possible D match to TRBD2 (6 bases). V lost 5 bases to trimming and J lost 0 bases, with 9 bases between them. The CDR3 totals 15 residues. CDR1 and CDR2 from the germline V gene are KGHDR and SFDVKD. CDR3 coding DNA: TGTGCCACCAGTGCAGCGGGCCCGAACACCGGGGAGCTGTTTTTT. Its translation is CATSAAGPNTGELFF.

The chain combines TRBV28 with TRBJ1-1; no reliable D call. The V end lost 7 bases, the J end lost 4 bases, and 13 bases lay between the germline ends. The CDR3 loop spans 13 amino acids. Germline CDR1 MDHEN, CDR2 SYDVKM. CDR3 residues: CASMVRESTEAFF. The DNA for the CDR3 is TGTGCCAGCATGGTCCGTGAAAGCACTGAAGCTTTCTTT.

This clonotype was counted a few times. The chain joins TRBV19 to TRBJ1-1, with 8 nucleotides matching TRBD1. The CDR3 runs to 16 residues. V lost 2 bases to trimming and J lost 2 bases; unmatched junction nucleotides: 7. Germline V lookup: CDR1 LNHDA, CDR2 SQIVND (reference sequence). The CDR3 region is CASSIQVGTGNTEAFF. The DNA for the CDR3 is TGTGCCAGTAGTATACAGGTTGGGACAGGAAACACTGAAGCTTTCTTT.

This clonotype came up once. One end of the junction fails to match germline, which may point to a read error. V gene TRBV5-8 combines with J gene TRBJ1-1, with no clear D. CDR1 is SGHTS and CDR2 is YDEGEE in the germline V gene. CDR3 length equals 16 residues. The CDR3 DNA sequence: TGTGCAAGCAGCCAGAATCCCTGGAGAAAGAACACTGAAGCTTTCTTT. This gives the protein CASSQNPWRKNTEAFF.

This clonotype has ten or more counts. The V and J genes are TRBV7-8 and TRBJ2-1; D could derive from TRBD1 or TRBD2 (5 bases each). Trimming removed 4 bases at V and 8 bases at J, with 12 bases between. CDR1 is SGHVS and CDR2 is FQNEAQ in the germline V gene. CDR3 length: 13 residues. The CDR3 here is CASSWGWGDEQFF. In DNA form, the CDR3 reads TGTGCCAGCAGCTGGGGGTGGGGAGATGAGCAGTTCTTC. The full variable domain, its missing parts supplied by reference TRBV7-8 and TRBJ2-1, is GAGVSQSPRYKVAKRGQDVALRCDPISGHVSLFWYQQALGQGPEFLTYFQNEAQLDKSGLPSDRFFAERPEGSVSTLKIQRTQQEDSAVYLCASSWGWGDEQFFGPGTRLTVL.

In nucleotides, the CDR3 is TGTGCCAGTAGTCCCAGGGTGATGGGAGATACGCAGTATTTT. As protein: CASSPRVMGDTQYF. The rearrangement uses TRBV19 and TRBJ2-3; a weak D match, TRBD1 (5 bases). The CDR3 runs 14 residues. The V gene's germline CDR1 is LNHDA and CDR2 SQIVND (reference sequence). The ends were cut back, 5 bases at V and 5 bases at J, with 14 bases in the middle.

This rearrangement joins TRBV9 to TRBJ2-1; 12 positions agree with TRBD2. CDR3 length: 17 residues. V lost 6 bases, J lost 4 bases, and 11 bases stayed unmatched. CDR1 SGDLS and CDR2 YYNGEE come from the germline V gene. The CDR3 region has the DNA TGTGCCAGCACCACACTAGCGGGGGGTGCGAAATACAATGAGCAGTTCTTC. This sequence encodes CASTTLAGGAKYNEQFF.